The TCR beta chain described here comes from a study of OX40 agonist ivuxolimab in advanced cancers. Study overall: People who had prior anti-PD-1, anti-PD-L1 or anti-CTLA-4 therapy could take part, and under 45% had some. Study conclusions and caveats: Partial responders dosed at 0.1-3.0 mg/kg displayed clonal expansion ranking among the lowest. At 0.1 to 3.0 mg/kg, clonal expansion of CD4+ and CD8+ blood T cells had occurred by week 6. There were, on average, more expanded clones in CD8+ T cells than in CD4+.

Here immunoSEQ multiplex PCR was the method, and the copy in TCRdb shows in-frame clones only, minus some. The table records under 65,000 clones, 90% to 95% of them present only once. The germline CDR1 and CDR2 sequences are SGHTA and FQGNSA. The CDR3 is 13 amino acids. Trimming removed 3 bases from V and 5 bases from J, with 10 bases in between. Concerning this clone itself: Its specificity is not known.

This specimen consisted of CD4+ or CD8+ T cells sorted from blood, obtained in a trial of the OX40 agonist ivuxolimab. This chain connects TRBV7-2 to TRBJ2-5; D perhaps matches TRBD2 (6 bases). This TCR came from an adult with an advanced solid tumor such as melanoma, head and neck, liver or kidney cancer. CDR3 DNA sequence: TGTGCCAGCAGCTTGGAGGGCTGGGAGACCCAGTACTTC. This sequence encodes CASSLEGWETQYF.